The rows below give T cell receptor beta chains drawn from one sample of a study of blood T cell repertoires in COVID-19. The table came from immunoSEQ multiplex PCR; TCRdb's copy has only in-frame clones and leaves some out. The data show some 120,000 clones, approximately 80% seen once. Sequencing was done on a sample of peripheral blood. The receptors derive from a man between 65 and 85 years old with acute or convalescent COVID-19. Each CDR3 is given with its conserved first and last residue. Part of the rows lack a size; the others show once, few, many or a class for expanded clones.

cdr3_aa: CASSQVPTSGAEQYF
clone_size: -
j_call: TRBJ2-7
v_call: TRBV3-1/TRBV3-2

cdr3_aa: CASSYLSGPDTQYF
clone_size: few
j_call: TRBJ2-3
v_call: TRBV6-2/TRBV6-3

cdr3_aa: CASSNERLGGYTF
clone_size: -
j_call: TRBJ1-2
v_call: TRBV9

cdr3_aa: CASRGSRGGPAGELFF
clone_size: once
j_call: TRBJ2-2
v_call: TRBV7-6

cdr3_aa: CASRPGRTSGFPTDTQYF
clone_size: -
j_call: TRBJ2-3
v_call: TRBV5-4

cdr3_aa: CASSSPYGDINNEQFF
clone_size: -
j_call: TRBJ2-1
v_call: TRBV11-2

cdr3_aa: CASSEALRRTSGGTYEQYF
clone_size: -
j_call: TRBJ2-7
v_call: TRBV2

cdr3_aa: CASSIATGSYNEQFF
clone_size: -
j_call: TRBJ2-1
v_call: TRBV19

cdr3_aa: CASSTGTYGYTF
clone_size: -
j_call: TRBJ1-2
v_call: TRBV28

cdr3_aa: CASSSTLAQYF
clone_size: -
j_call: TRBJ2-3
v_call: TRBV4-1

cdr3_aa: CASSREGQGLYEQYF
clone_size: -
j_call: TRBJ2-7
v_call: TRBV6-5

cdr3_aa: CASSQGFSGYTF
clone_size: -
j_call: TRBJ1-2
v_call: TRBV3-1/TRBV3-2

cdr3_aa: CASSPNGPGNTGELFF
clone_size: -
j_call: TRBJ2-2
v_call: TRBV5-1